The 27 T cell receptor beta chains in this list originate from one sample, sequenced in a study of blood T cell repertoires in COVID-19. Measured with immunoSEQ multiplex PCR; TCRdb has only the in-frame clones, and not every one. The top ten hold more than 8% of the sample, which has over 65,000 clones, about nine tenths seen once. Sequenced: peripheral blood. These receptors originate from a man younger than 40 with acute or convalescent COVID-19.

The chain uses TRBV28 and TRBJ2-5, with 9 bases matching TRBD2. CDR1 MDHEN and CDR2 SYDVKM come from the germline V gene. The trim removed 2 bases at V and 2 bases at J, leaving 6 bases unmatched. The CDR3 sequence is 16 residues long. CDR3 region: CASSLQASGAQETQYF. The DNA of the CDR3 is TGTGCCAGCAGTTTACAGGCTAGCGGGGCACAAGAGACCCAGTACTTC.

This clone was observed a single time. This sequence joins TRBV3-1 (or the pseudogene TRBV3-2) and TRBJ2-3; D not certain. The CDR3 runs to 13 residues. Trimming removed 1 base at V and 4 bases at J, with 6 bases between. Germline V lookup: CDR1 LGHDT, CDR2 YNNKEL (reference sequence). In DNA form, the CDR3 reads TGTGCCAGCAGCCAAGGGCCTCCAGATACGCAGTATTTT. Translation gives CASSQGPPDTQYF.

This clone turned up a few times. The junction and the germline gene differ at one end; a read error may be behind it. This chain connects TRBV27 to TRBJ2-1; a weak D match, TRBD2 (5 bases). The V gene's germline CDR1 is MNHEY and CDR2 SMNVEV (reference sequence). The CDR3 is 14 residues long. The CDR3 nucleotides are TGTGCCAGCAGTTACGGAGGATCCTCCAATGAGCAGTTCTTC. Amino acid sequence: CASSYGGSSNEQFF.

V usage is TRBV7-2 and J usage is TRBJ2-5; tentative D call: TRBD2 (6 bases). This CDR3 is built from 15 residues. The V gene's germline CDR1 is SGHTA and CDR2 FQGNSA. Trimming removed 8 bases at V and 4 bases at J, with 20 bases between. As DNA, the CDR3 is TGTGCCAGCCAAAGGCTGCGGAGAGCGGGAGAGACCCAGTACTTC. It yields the protein CASQRLRRAGETQYF.

The chain uses TRBV28 and TRBJ2-7, with D possibly TRBD2 on 6 matching bases. Trimming cost V 10 bases and J 3 bases, with 10 bases left between them. The CDR3 extends over 11 amino acids. CDR1 is MDHEN and CDR2 is SYDVKM in the germline V gene. The CDR3 is CATRLGYEQYF. The CDR3 DNA sequence: TGTGCCACCCGACTAGGCTACGAGCAGTACTTC.

V and J are TRBV5-4 and TRBJ2-7, with 8 bases matching TRBD2. CDR1 and CDR2 from the germline V gene are SGHNT and YYREEE (reference sequence). V trimming: 5 bases; J trimming: 4 bases; junction bases outside the gene matches: 8. The CDR3 is 14 amino acids. The CDR3 is CASSGGLAGYEQYF. CDR3 in DNA: TGTGCCAGCAGTGGTGGGCTAGCGGGTTACGAGCAGTACTTC.

This clone was recorded once. V is TRBV6-5 and J is TRBJ2-7; D might be TRBD1 (5 bases). Trimming cost V 6 bases and J 7 bases, with 16 bases left between them. This CDR3 region has 13 residues. Germline V gene sequence: CDR1 MNHEY, CDR2 SVGAGI. This CDR3 is CASSRDSSGEQYF. DNA for the CDR3: TGTGCCAGCAGCAGAGACAGTTCAGGGGAGCAGTACTTC.

The chain joins TRBV14 to TRBJ1-2, with no clear D. The CDR3 is 13 residues long. The V end lost 5 bases, the J end lost 1 base, and 8 bases lay between the germline ends. Germline V gene data show CDR1 as SGHDN and CDR2 as FVKESK. This chain's CDR3 is CASSSGVNYGYTF. CDR3 in DNA: TGTGCCAGCAGCTCGGGTGTTAACTATGGCTACACCTTC.

About this clone itself: This specimen includes other DNA sequences encoding the same CDR3. The CDR3 loop is CASRNRVYNEQFF. CDR3 DNA sequence: TGTGCCAGCAGGAACAGGGTTTACAATGAGCAGTTCTTC. The V and J genes are TRBV2 and TRBJ2-1; possible D gene TRBD1, 6 bases. V was trimmed by 6 bases and J by 4 bases, leaving 10 bases between them. Per the germline V gene, CDR1 is SNHLY and CDR2 is FYNNEI. This CDR3 is 13 amino acids long.

For the CDR3, the DNA is TGTGCCAGCAAGAAGGACACCTACGAGCAGTACTTC. As protein: CASKKDTYEQYF. This sequence joins TRBV6-5 and TRBJ2-7, with a weak D call TRBD1 (5 bases). The CDR3 has 12 residues. Germline assignment: CDR1 MNHEY and CDR2 SVGAGI. The ends were cut back, 7 bases at V and 2 bases at J, with 9 bases in the middle.

This chain links TRBV7-9 with TRBJ1-2; D perhaps matches TRBD1 (5 bases). V lost 3 bases and J 6 bases, leaving 17 bases between the germline ends. Looked up from germline, CDR1 is SEHNR and CDR2 is FQNEAQ (reference sequence). The CDR3 consists of 15 residues. The DNA for the CDR3 is TGTGCCAGCAGCTTCCCCGAAGGGGAAGCGAATGGCTACACCTTC. Residues: CASSFPEGEANGYTF.

The chain employs TRBV6-5 and TRBJ1-4, with 8 bases matching TRBD1. The CDR3 runs 14 residues. CDR1 and CDR2 from the germline V gene are MNHEY and SVGAGI. V shed 6 bases and J 4 bases; nucleotides not matched to a gene: 4. CDR3 residues: CASSTGGVNEKLFF. The CDR3 region has the DNA TGTGCCAGCAGCACAGGGGGAGTTAATGAAAAACTGTTTTTT.

The chain has TRBV6-2 or TRBV6-3 and TRBJ2-2; possibly TRBD2 for D (6 bases). Germline V gene lookup returns CDR1 MNHEY and CDR2 SVGEGT. The CDR3 spans 15 residues. V was cut by 6 bases and J by 6 bases, with 17 bases left in between. Written as DNA, the CDR3 is TGTGCCAGCAGCATCGGAGGGGCGTTCGCCGGGGAGCTGTTTTTT. Protein sequence: CASSIGGAFAGELFF.

The chain is built from TRBV5-1 and TRBJ1-1, with TRBD1 matching 9 bases. Trimming cost V 4 bases and J 1 base; bases outside gene matches: 5. Germline lookup yields CDR1 SGHRS and CDR2 YFSETQ. The CDR3 has 15 residues. The CDR3 loop is CASSLGTGPNTEAFF. In nucleotides, the CDR3 is TGCGCCAGCAGCCTCGGGACAGGGCCGAACACTGAAGCTTTCTTT.

The rearrangement joins TRBV5-4 to TRBJ2-7, with TRBD2 matching over 7 bases. The CDR3 is made up of 15 amino acids. Germline V gives CDR1 SGHNT, CDR2 YYREEE (reference sequence). The V gene end was trimmed by 0 bases and the J gene end by 5 bases; junction bases not matched to a gene: 8. CDR3 region: CASSLAGGRRDEQYF. CDR3 nucleotide sequence: TGTGCCAGCAGCTTGGCCGGGGGGAGAAGAGACGAGCAGTACTTC.

V and J are TRBV28 and TRBJ2-5; no clear D. V was cut by 4 bases and J by 7 bases, with 7 bases left in between. Germline values: CDR1 MDHEN, CDR2 SYDVKM. The CDR3 spans 11 residues. The CDR3 DNA reads TGTGCCAGCAGTTCAACGAGGACCCAGTACTTC. Protein: CASSSTRTQYF.

The J gene is TRBJ1-1, the V gene TRBV7-9; D perhaps matches TRBD1 (5 bases). Germline loops: CDR1 SEHNR, CDR2 FQNEAQ (reference sequence). There are 14 residues in the CDR3. V lost 5 bases to trimming and J lost 1 base, with 11 bases between them. CDR3 nucleotides: TGTGCCAGCAGCCTAAGCCAGGGGAACACTGAAGCTTTCTTT. This gives the protein CASSLSQGNTEAFF.

This clone was detected only a few times. The rearrangement joins TRBV4-3 to TRBJ2-1; 9 nucleotides match TRBD2. V shed 4 bases, J shed 3 bases, and the junction held 7 bases outside the gene matches. The CDR3 runs to 16 residues. CDR1 and CDR2 from the germline V gene are LGHNA and YSLEER. The CDR3 nucleotides are TGCGCCAGCAGCCGACTCAGACTAGCGGTCTACAATGAGCAGTTCTTC. Its translation is CASSRLRLAVYNEQFF.

J is TRBJ1-5 and V is TRBV28; unclear D gene. The CDR3 has 15 amino acids. The germline V and J ends were trimmed by 7 bases and 3 bases, with 16 bases remaining between them. The germline gives CDR1 MDHEN, CDR2 SYDVKM. CDR3: CASNSVREDNQPQHF. CDR3 sequence (DNA): TGTGCCAGCAACTCAGTCCGGGAGGACAATCAGCCCCAGCATTTT.

This clone was counted once. The chain uses TRBV11-2 and TRBJ2-2; D not certain. The CDR3 spans 14 residues. From germline, CDR1 is SGHAT and CDR2 FQNNGV. Deletions cut 2 bases from V and 6 bases from J, with 10 bases between. CDR3 DNA: TGTGCCAGCAGCTTAAAAACGGTCTCCGGGGAGCTGTTTTTT. Protein sequence: CASSLKTVSGELFF.

V gene TRBV19 combines with J gene TRBJ2-1; 10 bases match TRBD2. The J segment lost 7 bases and the V segment lost 3 bases, leaving 6 bases of the junction unmatched. The CDR3 length is 15 residues. CDR1 and CDR2 (germline): LNHDA, SQIVND (reference sequence). The CDR3 coding sequence is TGTGCCAGTAGTATGGTAGCGGGAGGACGGAATGAGCAGTTCTTC. Translating it yields CASSMVAGGRNEQFF.

V usage is TRBV4-3 and J usage is TRBJ2-1; TRBD2 is a possible D gene (6 bases). The CDR3 has 16 residues. Germline CDR1 and CDR2: LGHNA and YSLEER. V was trimmed by 1 base and J by 2 bases, leaving 12 bases between them. The CDR3 coding sequence is TGCGCCAGCAGCCAAGGAGCCGGAGGGGCCTACAATGAGCAGTTCTTC. Protein: CASSQGAGGAYNEQFF.

This rearrangement joins TRBV7-2 to TRBJ2-7; TRBD2 agrees at 8 bases. This CDR3 region has 14 residues. CDR1 is SGHTA and CDR2 is FQGNSA in the germline V gene. V dropped 6 bases and J dropped 7; count of bases not matched to a gene: 11. The CDR3 loop reads CASRMGAGAREQYF. CDR3 bases: TGTGCCAGCAGGATGGGAGCGGGAGCTAGGGAGCAGTACTTC.

The rearrangement joins TRBV29-1 to TRBJ1-1; D is possibly TRBD1 (6 bases). The CDR3 spans 13 residues. Trimming shortened V by 2 bases and J by 3 bases, and 10 bases separated the two germline ends. CDR1 is SQVTM, CDR2 ANQGSEA, per germline. Here the CDR3 reads CSVESRGHTEAFF. The CDR3 region has the DNA TGCAGCGTTGAATCCAGGGGCCACACTGAAGCTTTCTTT.

The chain uses TRBV9 and TRBJ2-5; 8 bases line up with TRBD1. The J segment lost 4 bases and the V segment lost 6 bases, leaving 8 bases of the junction unmatched. The CDR3 consists of 14 residues. Germline CDR1 is SGDLS and CDR2 is YYNGEE. DNA of the CDR3: TGTGCCAGCAAAGGACAGGGTGTAAGAGAGACCCAGTACTTC. This sequence encodes CASKGQGVRETQYF.

The genes are TRBV14 and TRBJ1-2; 9 bases agree with TRBD1. The J segment lost 4 bases and the V segment lost 4 bases, leaving 10 bases of the junction unmatched. This CDR3 region has 16 residues. Germline V gives CDR1 SGHDN, CDR2 FVKESK. The CDR3 reads CASSPPGQGRVYGYTF. The CDR3 region has the DNA TGTGCCAGCAGCCCTCCGGGACAGGGAAGGGTCTATGGCTACACCTTC.

The CDR3 here is CASSAWTSGRNEQFF. DNA of the CDR3: TGTGCCAGCAGCGCCTGGACTAGCGGGAGGAATGAGCAGTTCTTC. The rearrangement uses TRBV9 and TRBJ2-1; 14 positions match TRBD2. This CDR3 is built from 15 residues. CDR1 SGDLS and CDR2 YYNGEE come from the germline V gene. Trimming removed 3 bases from V and 7 bases from J; junction bases left unmatched: 3.